Listed below are T cell receptor beta chains from one sample, sequenced in a study of persistence of HIV-infected CD4 T cells. Which antigens these TCRs recognize remains unknown. Clones were sequenced by immunoSEQ multiplex PCR, and TCRdb holds only the in-frame ones, with some missing. The table includes more than 10,000 clones, about 65% detected once. The starting material was CD4+ T cells sorted from PBMCs after approximately 19-hour stimulation, obtained from a patient who received antiretroviral therapy. The receptor source for this set is an adult man with HIV who was CMV-seropositive. Both conserved end residues are part of each CDR3. D genes are given only for firm matches. Some rows have no size entry. The others give once, few or many, or a class for an expanded clone.

J | size | D | V | CDR3 | DNA
TRBJ1-6 | once | - | TRBV18 | CASSLSFRGGNSPLHF | TGTGCCAGCTCGCTTTCCTTCAGGGGAGGTAATTCACCCCTCCACTTT
TRBJ2-2 | - | TRBD1 | TRBV19 | CASSGQGNTGELFF | TGTGCCAGTAGTGGACAGGGGAACACCGGGGAGCTGTTTTTT
TRBJ2-3 | - | - | TRBV5-1 | CASSHDGGTDTQYF | TGCGCCAGCAGCCACGACGGGGGAACAGATACGCAGTATTTT
TRBJ2-3 | - | TRBD2 | TRBV24-1 | CPPVAGVADTQYF | TGTCCTCCGGTGGCGGGGGTGGCAGATACGCAGTATTTT
TRBJ1-1 | large | - | TRBV19 | CASSIDAGMNTEAFF | TGTGCCAGTAGTATAGATGCAGGGATGAACACTGAAGCTTTCTTT
TRBJ2-7 | - | TRBD1 | TRBV25-1 | CASTKTGAHYEQYF | TGTGCCAGCACTAAAACAGGGGCCCACTACGAGCAGTACTTC
TRBJ1-2 | - | - | TRBV7-8 | CASSSTGYYGYTF | TGTGCCAGCAGCTCCACAGGGTACTATGGCTACACCTTC
TRBJ2-1 | - | TRBD1 | TRBV6-2/TRBV6-3 | CASSYSDRGVYNEQFF | TGTGCCAGCAGTTACTCGGACAGGGGGGTCTACAATGAGCAGTTCTTC
TRBJ2-1 | few | - | TRBV7-8 | CASSLDGYTYNEQFF | TGTGCCAGCAGCTTAGACGGGTACACCTACAATGAGCAGTTCTTC
TRBJ2-6 | - | - | TRBV27 | CASSFELSGANVLTF | TGTGCCAGCAGTTTCGAGCTGAGCGGGGCCAACGTCCTGACTTTC
TRBJ1-5 | - | - | TRBV2 | CASSGRVVGQPQHF | TGTGCCAGCAGTGGCAGGGTTGTGGGTCAGCCCCAGCATTTT
TRBJ1-1 | - | - | TRBV3-1/TRBV3-2 | CASSLLGGANTEAFF | TGTGCCAGCAGCCTCCTCGGGGGGGCTAACACTGAAGCTTTCTTT
TRBJ1-5 | - | TRBD1 | TRBV2 | CASSGGTGDSQPQHF | TGTGCCAGCAGTGGCGGGACAGGGGACTCTCAGCCCCAGCATTTT
TRBJ1-2 | - | - | TRBV15 | CATSSADRLYGYTF | TGTGCCACCAGCAGCGCGGACAGACTATATGGCTACACCTTC
TRBJ2-3 | - | TRBD2 | TRBV6-5 | CASSRGGTSTDTQYF | TGTGCCAGCAGTCGCGGGGGTACTAGCACAGATACGCAGTATTTT
TRBJ2-3 | medium-sized | TRBD2 | TRBV7-2 | CASSDRLAGGTDTQYF | TGTGCCAGCAGCGACAGACTAGCGGGGGGGACAGATACGCAGTATTTT
TRBJ1-1 | - | - | TRBV14 | CASSQVAGTEAFF | TGTGCCAGCAGCCAAGTGGCAGGGACTGAAGCTTTCTTT
TRBJ2-2 | - | TRBD1 | TRBV5-1 | CASSMGQLNTGELFF | TGCGCCAGCAGCATGGGACAGCTCAACACCGGGGAGCTGTTTTTT
TRBJ1-5 | - | - | TRBV28 | CASSPLGYAGADQPQHF | TGTGCCAGCAGTCCCCTTGGCTATGCGGGGGCTGATCAGCCCCAGCATTTT
TRBJ2-3 | - | - | TRBV5-1 | CASSLGHLSGGASDTQYF | TGCGCCAGCAGCTTAGGACATCTAAGCGGCGGGGCATCAGATACGCAGTATTTT
TRBJ2-1 | once | TRBD2 | TRBV6-1 | CASSEGSGGRQYNEQFF | TGTGCCAGCAGTGAAGGAAGCGGGGGAAGACAATACAATGAGCAGTTCTTC
TRBJ2-7 | - | TRBD2 | TRBV7-8 | CASSRTSGGLYEQYF | TGTGCCAGCAGTCGGACTAGCGGGGGGTTGTACGAGCAGTACTTC